This TCR beta chain was captured by sequencing in a study of blood T cell repertoires in COVID-19. Study context: The samples span acute and convalescent COVID-19 from the United States, Italy and Spain.

V was clipped by 1 base and J by 0 bases, with 9 bases between them. Per germline, CDR1 LNHDA and CDR2 SQIVND (reference sequence). The CDR3 has 15 residues. Data came from immunoSEQ multiplex PCR; TCRdb stores just in-frame clones and leaves some out. Among roughly 230,000 clones listed, 70% to 90% were seen once. In assigning cohorts, the study relied on participant-reported clinical history. Sequenced input: PBMCs or T cells enriched from blood (not recorded which). This chain uses TRBV19 with TRBJ1-1; D remains unclear. The TCR sequence derives from a woman in her forties or fifties who had been exposed to COVID-19. In DNA form, the CDR3 reads TGTGCCAGTAGTATAGCCGAGGGAGTGAACACTGAAGCTTTCTTT. Protein product: CASSIAEGVNTEAFF.